The entry below describes one TCR beta chain. This entry belongs to a study of sequential checkpoint blockade in melanoma. Overall study: Randomization was 1:1 between first-line nivolumab→ipilimumab and ipilimumab→nivolumab.

This CDR3 contains 17 residues. The V gene's germline CDR1 is LNHDA and CDR2 SQIVND (reference sequence). V lost 4 bases, J lost 1 base, and 11 bases stayed unmatched. Treatment: randomized to nivolumab then ipilimumab (arm A) or the reverse (arm B). No patient had prior DNA-damaging chemotherapy. The table came from immunoSEQ multiplex PCR; TCRdb's copy has only in-frame clones and leaves some out. The sample lists 30,000 or so clones, more than 65% seen once, with 18% in the top ten. V is TRBV19 and J is TRBJ2-5; 8 bases map to TRBD2. The clonotype comes from a human donor with melanoma. Source: CD8+ T cells sorted from blood (inferred from file names), taken from a patient given nivolumab and ipilimumab in sequence. CDR3 region: CASSTSAGLVSQETQYF. Written as DNA, the CDR3 is TGTGCCAGTAGTACCAGCGCGGGACTAGTTTCCCAAGAGACCCAGTACTTC.